One sample yielded the 11 T cell receptor beta chains listed below, sequenced in a study of T-cell memory formation after mild COVID-19 (dated by TCRdb to the early 2020s). The library was built by means of 5' RACE. The sequencer was an Illumina NovaSeq 6000. TCRdb reran the public reads through fastp at Q25 and MiXCR, keeping productive beta chains. Under each unique CDR3 protein, matching rows form one entry showing the most common genes and DNA. This sample gives about 140,000 distinct CDR3 sequences in total; roughly 6.2% of them show up just once. The top ten hold roughly 2.1% of the sample. The sequenced sample was PBMCs or a T cell subset sorted from them (not recorded which). The receptors originated from an adult woman who had mild COVID-19 (a few samples of this study predate the infection). The sample titles of this study are shuffled in the database, so cell type and time point are left out; the donor was told from shared clones.

The genes are TRBV11-3 and TRBJ1-1, with D hard to call. V lost 6 bases and J lost 3, with 17 bases in between. The germline V gene encodes CDR1 SGHNT and CDR2 YENEEA. The CDR3 is 15 amino acids. For the CDR3, the DNA is TGTGCCAGCAGATCAATCCGGACGGGATACACTGAAGCTTTCTTT. Amino acid sequence: CASRSIRTGYTEAFF.

This clonotype was counted ten times or more. The chain couples TRBV5-1 to TRBJ1-5, with D perhaps TRBD1 (6 bases). There are 16 residues in the CDR3. The V and J ends lost 7 bases and 1 base respectively, with 18 bases between them. Germline-derived CDR1 and CDR2 are SGHRS and YFSETQ. The CDR3 coding sequence is TGCGCCAGCGCCGCCATGCCGGGGGCCAGCAATCAGCCCCAGCATTTT. The encoded protein is CASAAMPGASNQPQHF. The complete variable domain, with remaining parts taken from reference TRBV5-1 and TRBJ1-5, reads KAGVTQTPRYLIKTRGQQVTLSCSPISGHRSVSWYQQTPGQGLQFLFEYFSETQRNKGNFPGRFSGRQFSNSRSEMNVSTLELGDSALYLCASAAMPGASNQPQHFGDGTRLSIL.

In this sample, this clonotype turned up many times. The rearrangement links TRBV27 to TRBJ2-3; no clear D. This CDR3 contains 13 residues. The V gene lost 7 bases and the J gene lost 1 base, with 9 bases spanning the gap. Germline CDR1 and CDR2: MNHEY and SMNVEV (reference sequence). In nucleotides, the CDR3 is TGTGCCAGCACCCCAAGAGGCACAGATACGCAGTATTTT. This translates into CASTPRGTDTQYF.

In its sample, this clonotype was seen a few times. This chain joins TRBV12-3 or TRBV12-4 and TRBJ1-5; maybe TRBD1 (6 bases). The CDR3 sequence is 14 residues long. V lost 6 bases and J lost 3, with 12 bases in between. CDR3 loop: CASSTQGTNQPQHF. DNA of the CDR3: TGTGCCAGCAGCACGCAGGGGACCAATCAGCCCCAGCATTTT.

This chain connects TRBV10-3 to TRBJ2-2; D is undetermined. Germline CDR1 and CDR2: ENHRY and SYGVKD. Trimming stripped 6 bases from V and 2 bases from J, with 25 bases between. The CDR3 extends over 19 amino acids. CDR3 sequence: CAIRGGAGRTRPNTGELFF. CDR3 sequence (DNA): TGTGCCATCAGGGGTGGCGCAGGCCGGACCCGACCCAACACCGGGGAGCTGTTTTTT.

This clonotype was detected only a few times. A read error may account for a junction end that differs from germline. V usage is TRBV28 and J usage is TRBJ2-7; D is unresolved. CDR1 MDHEN and CDR2 SYDVKM come from the germline V gene. There are 9 residues in the CDR3. The CDR3, as DNA: TGTGCCAGCAGTTCCCCCCTGGACTTC. Its translation: CASSSPLDF.

In its sample, this clonotype was seen a few times. The rearrangement uses TRBV6-5 and TRBJ2-1; TRBD2 might be the D (6 bases). The ends were cut back, 2 bases at V and 2 bases at J, with 13 bases in the middle. Germline V gene lookup returns CDR1 MNHEY and CDR2 SVGAGI. The CDR3 length is 16 residues. Here the CDR3 DNA reads TGTGCCAGCAGTTACGGGGCGGGAAAGACCTACAATGAGCAGTTCTTC. Residues: CASSYGAGKTYNEQFF.

This chain connects TRBV7-2 to TRBJ2-1; 8 nucleotides align to TRBD2. Germline V gene lookup returns CDR1 SGHTA and CDR2 FQGNSA. This CDR3 has 16 residues. V shed 0 bases and J 9 bases; nucleotides not matched to a gene: 10. CDR3 nucleotide sequence: TGTGCCAGCAGCTTAGCGCAGATAGCGGGAAAGGGTGAGCAGTTCTTC. Protein: CASSLAQIAGKGEQFF.

The CDR3 sequence is CASSSDGTYEQYF. The CDR3 DNA is TGTGCCAGCAGTTCCGACGGGACCTACGAGCAGTACTTC. V and J are TRBV12-3 or TRBV12-4 and TRBJ2-7; D perhaps matches TRBD2 (5 bases). The CDR3 runs 13 residues. Trimming stripped 4 bases from V and 2 bases from J, with 9 bases between.

This clonotype has a count of ten or more. This sequence joins TRBV20-1 and TRBJ2-5; 11 bases are shared with TRBD2. The ends lost 4 bases at V and 0 bases at J; junction bases unmatched: 4. The CDR3 length is 15 residues. Germline V CDR1 and CDR2: DFQATT, SNEGSKA (reference sequence). CDR3 in amino acids: CSAIKTSGDQETQYF. CDR3 DNA sequence: TGCAGTGCTATAAAGACTAGCGGGGACCAAGAGACCCAGTACTTC.

The chain recombines TRBV6-6 with TRBJ2-7; 8 bases fit TRBD1. V gave up 8 bases and J gave up 3 bases; unmatched junction bases: 6. This CDR3 is built from 13 residues. CDR1 and CDR2 from the germline V gene are MNHNY and SVGAGI (reference sequence). The CDR3: CASGNGQGYEQYF. The DNA of the CDR3 is TGTGCCAGCGGAAACGGACAGGGCTACGAGCAGTACTTC.